The source of this T cell receptor beta chain is a study of siplizumab effects on memory and regulatory T cells. Study-wide points: Proliferating Tregs in siplizumab cultures were never verified as suppressive. Naive T cells looked more diverse than memory cells and looked like major alloresponse contributors. Treg origin accounted for an average of 68.8% of mappable alloreactive CD4+ clones with siplizumab and 25% to 30% in controls. Siplizumab led to significantly less abundant alloreactive sequences that could be traced back to unstimulated CD4+ memory cells.

Sequencing was performed with immunoSEQ multiplex PCR; in TCRdb, only in-frame clones are kept and a portion is missing. The top ten clones hold roughly 4.7% of a sample with roughly 75,000 clones, about 92% of them seen once. On this clone itself: Its antigen is still unknown.

This CDR3 is 13 amino acids long. Trimming removed 6 bases from V and 9 bases from J, with 15 bases in between. Germline CDR1 is LNHDA and CDR2 is SQIVND (reference sequence). This clonotype was sampled from a human donor in good health. The sequencing input was CD8+ T cells sorted from blood. The gene calls are TRBV19 and TRBJ1-5; D may be TRBD1 (6 bases). In DNA form, the CDR3 reads TGTGCCAGTAGACTCGGACAGTCTTGGCCCCAGCATTTT. Protein: CASRLGQSWPQHF. The variable domain in full, with the rest retrieved from reference TRBV19 and TRBJ1-5, is DGGITQSPKYLFRKEGQNVTLSCEQNLNHDAMYWYRQDPGQGLRLIYYSQIVNDFQKGDIAEGYSVSREKKESFPLTVTSAQKNPTAFYLCASRLGQSWPQHFGDGTRLSIL.